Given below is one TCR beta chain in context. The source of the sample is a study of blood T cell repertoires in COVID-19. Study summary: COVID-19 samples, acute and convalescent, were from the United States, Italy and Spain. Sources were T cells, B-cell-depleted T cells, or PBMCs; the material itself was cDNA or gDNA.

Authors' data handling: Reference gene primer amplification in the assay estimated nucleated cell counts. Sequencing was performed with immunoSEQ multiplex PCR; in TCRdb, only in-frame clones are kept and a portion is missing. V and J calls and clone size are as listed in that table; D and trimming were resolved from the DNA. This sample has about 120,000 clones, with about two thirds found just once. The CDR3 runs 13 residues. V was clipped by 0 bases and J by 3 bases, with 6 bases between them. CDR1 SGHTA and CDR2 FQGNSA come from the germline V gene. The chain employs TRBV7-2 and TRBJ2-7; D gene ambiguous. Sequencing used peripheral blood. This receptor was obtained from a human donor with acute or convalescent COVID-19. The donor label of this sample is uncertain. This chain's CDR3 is CASSLARNYEQYF. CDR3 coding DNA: TGTGCCAGCAGCTTAGCGCGCAACTACGAGCAGTACTTC.